This T cell receptor (beta chain) was sequenced during a study of blood T cell repertoires in COVID-19. The authors' processing: Reference gene primer amplification gave estimated nucleated cell counts. TCRdb's table, derived via immunoSEQ multiplex PCR, lists solely in-frame clones and lacks some. V, J and clone size derive from that table, while D and trimming were established from the DNA sequence. The sample holds roughly 100,000 clones, more than 75% seen once. The CDR3 is made up of 14 amino acids. V dropped 1 base and J dropped 4 bases, with 11 bases sitting between them. Germline V CDR1 and CDR2: SGHKS, YYEKEE (reference sequence).

The TCR originated in a man between 60 and 75 years old with acute or convalescent COVID-19. The sequenced sample consisted of peripheral blood. This rearrangement joins TRBV5-5 to TRBJ2-5, with a possible D match to TRBD1 (5 bases). CDR3: CASSLLGRAETQYF. The CDR3 nucleotides are TGTGCCAGCAGCTTGCTGGGCAGGGCAGAGACCCAGTACTTC.